Following are 27 T cell receptor beta chains from one sample sequenced in a study of T-cell memory formation after mild COVID-19 (dated by TCRdb to 2020 to 2023). The library came from 5' RACE. The data were produced on an Illumina NovaSeq 6000. Using fastp trimming at Q25 and MiXCR clonotype assembly, TCRdb reanalyzed the public sequencing data and kept in-frame beta chains. Every CDR3 protein is listed once, alongside the most common genes and DNA of its rows. The sample table records more than 300,000 distinct CDR3 sequences; roughly 15% of these occur just once. The top ten hold 22% of the sample. The sample comprised PBMCs or a T cell subset sorted from them (not recorded which). These receptors all stem from a man aged 18 to 30 who had mild COVID-19 (a few samples of this study predate the infection). The sample titles of this study are shuffled in the database, so cell type and time point are left out; the donor was told from shared clones.

The CDR3 here is CASSVGNNEQFF. The CDR3 coding sequence is TGTGCCAGCAGCGTTGGGAACAATGAGCAGTTCTTC. The chain is built from TRBV9 and TRBJ2-1; D not certain. From germline, CDR1 is SGDLS and CDR2 YYNGEE. Trimming shortened V by 2 bases and J by 5 bases, and 5 bases separated the two germline ends. This CDR3 has 12 residues.

Many counts were recorded for this clonotype. V and J are TRBV9 and TRBJ2-1; D may be TRBD1 or TRBD2 (6 bases each). Trimming cost V 3 bases and J 2 bases, with 9 bases left between them. Germline values: CDR1 SGDLS, CDR2 YYNGEE. This CDR3 comprises 14 residues. Written as DNA, the CDR3 is TGTGCCAGCAGCGGGGGGGCCCCCTACAATGAGCAGTTCTTC. This encodes CASSGGAPYNEQFF.

This clonotype was seen repeatedly, ten times or more. The chain joins TRBV7-2 to TRBJ2-3; 8 nucleotides align to TRBD2. Trimming at V came to 5 bases and at J to 1 base, leaving 8 bases not matched to a gene. The CDR3 spans 16 residues. Germline lookup yields CDR1 SGHTA and CDR2 FQGNSA. CDR3 in DNA: TGTGCCAGCAGCCCCTCCCAAGCGGGGGGCACAGATACGCAGTATTTT. Translation gives CASSPSQAGGTDTQYF. Combining the CDR3 with reference TRBV7-2 and TRBJ2-3 gives the whole variable domain GAGVSQSPSNKVTEKGKDVELRCDPISGHTALYWYRQSLGQGLEFLIYFQGNSAPDKSGLPSDRFSAERTGGSVSTLTIQRTQQEDSAVYLCASSPSQAGGTDTQYFGPGTRLTVL.

CDR3 sequence: CASSFGTTMNTEAFF. As DNA, the CDR3 is TGTGCCAGCAGTTTTGGGACGACCATGAACACTGAAGCTTTCTTT. The rearrangement uses TRBV28 and TRBJ1-1; a weak D match, TRBD1 (5 bases). V dropped 3 bases and J dropped 0 bases, with 11 bases sitting between them. This CDR3 spans 15 amino acids. Germline-derived CDR1 and CDR2 are MDHEN and SYDVKM.

The CDR3 bases are TGTGCCAGCAGTTATCAGACACCTAACACCGGGGAGCTGTTTTTT. Protein sequence: CASSYQTPNTGELFF. The rearrangement uses TRBV6-6 and TRBJ2-2, with D unclear. Germline CDR1 is MNHNY and CDR2 is SVGAGI (reference sequence). Trimming took 3 bases from V and 2 from J, leaving 10 bases between them. The CDR3 contains 15 residues.

In its sample, this clonotype was seen a few times. The V gene is TRBV7-9, the J gene TRBJ2-3; TRBD2 might be the D (5 bases). The germline V gene has CDR1 SEHNR and CDR2 FQNEAQ (reference sequence). This CDR3 region has 15 residues. Trimming stripped 1 base from V and 0 bases from J, with 8 bases between. The CDR3 here is CASSLGRESTDTQYF. CDR3 nucleotides: TGTGCCAGCAGCTTAGGTAGGGAGAGCACAGATACGCAGTATTTT. Filled out from reference TRBV7-9 and TRBJ2-3, the complete variable domain reads DTGVSQNPRHKITKRGQNVTFRCDPISEHNRLYWYRQTLGQGPEFLTYFQNEAQLEKSRLLSDRFSAERPKGSFSTLEIQRTEQGDSAMYLCASSLGRESTDTQYFGPGTRLTVL.

This clonotype was seen more than once but under ten times. The chain recombines TRBV10-2 with TRBJ2-1; no reliable D call. The CDR3 is made up of 14 amino acids. V was shortened by 7 bases and J by 8 bases, with 18 bases between the two germline ends. In germline, CDR1 is WSHSY, CDR2 SAAADI. This chain's CDR3 is CASTQNYGFDEQFF. The CDR3, as DNA: TGCGCCAGCACCCAGAATTACGGTTTCGATGAGCAGTTCTTC.

This clonotype turned up a few times. This rearrangement joins TRBV4-1 to TRBJ2-6; maybe TRBD1 (5 bases). CDR3 length equals 17 residues. Germline V CDR1 and CDR2: MGHRA, YSYEKL. V dropped 2 bases and J dropped 4 bases, with 15 bases sitting between them. The CDR3 DNA reads as TGCGCCAGCAGCCAAACAGAGCAGGGTACCGGGGCCAACGTCCTGACTTTC. Its protein product is CASSQTEQGTGANVLTF.

J is TRBJ1-1 and V is TRBV30, with D hard to call. The CDR3 loop spans 11 amino acids. Per the germline V gene, CDR1 is GTSNPN and CDR2 is SVGIG (reference sequence). V was cut by 4 bases and J by 3 bases, with 6 bases left in between. The CDR3 coding sequence is TGTGCCTGGAAGCCCTACACTGAAGCTTTCTTT. Amino acids: CAWKPYTEAFF.

The J gene is TRBJ2-5, the V gene TRBV6-5; D uncertain. Trimming pared 1 base from V and 5 bases from J, leaving 23 bases between. CDR1 is MNHEY and CDR2 is SVGAGI in the germline V gene. The CDR3 totals 18 residues. The CDR3 DNA sequence: TGTGCCAGCAGTTACTTTTCCCCTACCTTAGGAATGGGCGAGACCCAGTACTTC. It yields the protein CASSYFSPTLGMGETQYF.

CDR3 loop: CASSLGQITGELFF. CDR3 coding DNA: TGTGCCAGCAGCTTAGGGCAGATAACCGGGGAGCTGTTTTTT. The V gene is TRBV7-7, the J gene TRBJ2-2; D ambiguous. There are 14 residues in the CDR3. V was pared by 1 base and J by 5 bases, with 8 bases between. Germline assignment: CDR1 SSHAT and CDR2 FNYEAQ (reference sequence).

This clonotype was seen more than once but under ten times. This rearrangement joins TRBV18 to TRBJ2-5; the match to TRBD2 covers 7 bases. Germline CDR1 and CDR2: KGHSH and LQKENI. The junction had 5 bases not matched to a gene; V was cut back by 3 bases and J by 7 bases. The CDR3 is 13 residues long. For the CDR3, the DNA is TGTGCCAGCTCACCGGCAGGGAGGGGGACCCAGTACTTC. Protein: CASSPAGRGTQYF.

This clonotype has at least ten counts. The V gene is TRBV7-2, the J gene TRBJ1-3, with D possibly matching TRBD1 (5 bases). The CDR3 consists of 15 residues. Trimming shortened V by 1 base and J by 0 bases, and 7 bases separated the two germline ends. Germline V gene sequence: CDR1 SGHTA, CDR2 FQGNSA. The CDR3: CASSLEGTSGNTIYF. The CDR3 nucleotides read TGTGCCAGCAGCTTAGAAGGGACCTCTGGAAACACCATATATTTT.

The V call is TRBV6-6, the J call TRBJ1-5; D might be TRBD1 (5 bases). Germline-derived CDR1 and CDR2 are MNHNY and SVGAGI (reference sequence). V gave up 6 bases and J gave up 6 bases, with 15 bases separating them. This CDR3 has 14 residues. The CDR3 sequence is CASSRDLGSQPQHF. Here the CDR3 DNA reads TGTGCCAGCAGCAGGGACCTTGGGAGTCAGCCCCAGCATTTT.

This clonotype turned up a few times. One end of the junction does not line up with germline, which may come from a read error. CDR3 nucleotide sequence: TGTGCCATCAAAAAATACAGGGGATCCGCAATATTC. Its protein product is CAIKKYRGSAIF. V and J are TRBV10-3 and TRBJ1-2; TRBD1 matches at 7 bases. The CDR3 runs 12 residues. Germline V gene lookup returns CDR1 ENHRY and CDR2 SYGVKD.

The J gene is TRBJ2-3, the V gene TRBV3-1; D call uncertain. CDR3 length: 15 amino acids. V lost 0 bases and J lost 1, with 8 bases in between. Germline V gives CDR1 LGHDT, CDR2 YNNKEL (reference sequence). DNA for the CDR3: TGTGCCAGCAGCCAAGATCCCTCGCGCACAGATACGCAGTATTTT. Its translation: CASSQDPSRTDTQYF.

A few counts support this clonotype. The J gene is TRBJ2-5, the V gene TRBV12-3 or TRBV12-4; 9 bases fit TRBD2. This CDR3 has 15 residues. Trimming cost V 6 bases and J 5 bases; bases outside gene matches: 10. The CDR3 loop is CASSSGLAGMETQYF. In nucleotides, the CDR3 is TGTGCCAGCAGCTCGGGACTAGCAGGGATGGAGACCCAGTACTTC.

This clonotype was counted only a few times. The genes are TRBV3-1 and TRBJ1-2; the match to TRBD1 covers 9 bases. This CDR3 spans 15 amino acids. The germline V gene encodes CDR1 LGHDT and CDR2 YNNKEL (reference sequence). V gave up 3 bases and J gave up 8 bases; unmatched junction bases: 10. The CDR3 nucleotides read TGTGCCAGCAGCCAGACTCAGACAGGGGGATTGGGCTACACCTTC. It specifies CASSQTQTGGLGYTF.

The chain employs TRBV9 and TRBJ2-4; 9 positions agree with TRBD1. V trimming: 5 bases; J trimming: 8 bases; junction bases outside the gene matches: 8. The CDR3 consists of 14 residues. Per the germline V gene, CDR1 is SGDLS and CDR2 is YYNGEE. The CDR3 here is CASSPAGTGYIQYF. The CDR3 bases are TGTGCCAGCAGTCCCGCCGGGACAGGGTACATTCAGTACTTC.

This clonotype was recorded at least ten times. The rearrangement links TRBV12-3 or TRBV12-4 to TRBJ2-2; D unresolved. This CDR3 is 12 amino acids long. V gave up 6 bases and J gave up 5 bases, with 7 bases separating them. The CDR3, as DNA: TGTGCCAGCAGCCTTACTACCGGGGAGCTGTTTTTT. Encoded protein: CASSLTTGELFF.

This chain connects TRBV7-2 to TRBJ2-3, with D possibly being TRBD2 (6 bases). Trimming shortened V by 5 bases and J by 4 bases, and 19 bases separated the two germline ends. Germline V CDR1 and CDR2: SGHTA, FQGNSA. The length of the CDR3 is 16 residues. The CDR3 spells CASSQWGSASADTQYF. CDR3 nucleotides: TGTGCCAGCAGCCAGTGGGGGTCCGCTAGCGCAGATACGCAGTATTTT.

V usage is TRBV7-2 and J usage is TRBJ2-7, with 14 positions matching TRBD2. The CDR3 is 15 residues long. J lost 5 bases, V lost 5 bases, and 5 bases had no gene match. In germline, CDR1 is SGHTA, CDR2 FQGNSA. The DNA of the CDR3 is TGTGCCAGCAGCCCCGGACTAGCGGGGGGCAACGAGCAGTACTTC. As protein: CASSPGLAGGNEQYF.

The V call is TRBV4-1, the J call TRBJ1-1, with TRBD1 as a possible D gene (5 bases). Trimming stripped 5 bases from V and 0 bases from J, with 19 bases between. Per germline, CDR1 MGHRA and CDR2 YSYEKL. This CDR3 contains 17 residues. CDR3 region: CASSTGQARSMNTEAFF. Here the CDR3 DNA reads TGCGCCAGCAGCACGGGGCAGGCTCGGAGCATGAACACTGAAGCTTTCTTT.

The V gene is TRBV28, the J gene TRBJ2-6; 10 bases line up with TRBD1. This CDR3 region has 20 residues. CDR1 and CDR2 from the germline V gene are MDHEN and SYDVKM. The junction had 17 bases not matched to a gene; V was cut back by 9 bases and J by 0 bases. The CDR3 DNA follows: TGTGCCAGTCTCACTACCGGCTGGACAGGGGGAGGCTCTGGGGCCAACGTCCTGACTTTC. As protein: CASLTTGWTGGGSGANVLTF.

The gene calls are TRBV4-1 and TRBJ2-2, with TRBD2 matching 14 bases. Germline V gene lookup returns CDR1 MGHRA and CDR2 YSYEKL. CDR3 length equals 18 residues. With V trimmed by 0 bases and J by 0 bases, 0 bases remained unmatched. The CDR3 reads CASSQEGLAGANTGELFF. DNA of the CDR3: TGCGCCAGCAGCCAAGAGGGACTAGCGGGGGCGAACACCGGGGAGCTGTTTTTT.

The chain recombines TRBV12-3 or TRBV12-4 with TRBJ1-2; a weak D match, TRBD1 (6 bases). V was shortened by 5 bases and J by 6 bases, with 16 bases between the two germline ends. The CDR3 length is 14 residues. The CDR3 here is CASSPRGVGNGYTF. The CDR3 coding sequence is TGTGCCAGCAGTCCCAGGGGAGTCGGCAATGGCTACACCTTC.

This clonotype was seen more than once but under ten times. The rearrangement links TRBV11-3 to TRBJ2-1; 8 bases map to TRBD1. The germline V gene encodes CDR1 SGHNT and CDR2 YENEEA. This CDR3 is 16 amino acids long. V was pared by 1 base and J by 0 bases, with 2 bases of the junction left unmatched. This chain's CDR3 is CASSLGQGSSYNEQFF. The CDR3 coding sequence is TGTGCCAGCAGCTTAGGACAGGGGAGCTCCTACAATGAGCAGTTCTTC.